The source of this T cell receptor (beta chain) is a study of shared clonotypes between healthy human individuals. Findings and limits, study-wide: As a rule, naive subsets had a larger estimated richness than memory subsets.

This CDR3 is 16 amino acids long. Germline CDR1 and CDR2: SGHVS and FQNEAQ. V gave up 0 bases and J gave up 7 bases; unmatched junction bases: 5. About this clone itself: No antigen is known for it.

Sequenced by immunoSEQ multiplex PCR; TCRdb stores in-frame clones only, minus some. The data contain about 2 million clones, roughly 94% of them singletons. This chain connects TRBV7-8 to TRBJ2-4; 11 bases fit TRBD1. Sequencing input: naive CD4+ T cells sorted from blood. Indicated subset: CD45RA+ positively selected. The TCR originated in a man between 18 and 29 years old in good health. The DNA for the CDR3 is TGTGCCAGCAGCTTAGCTTTGGGACAGGGGGACAACATTCAGTACTTC. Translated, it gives CASSLALGQGDNIQYF. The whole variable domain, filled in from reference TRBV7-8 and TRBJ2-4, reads GAGVSQSPRYKVAKRGQDVALRCDPISGHVSLFWYQQALGQGPEFLTYFQNEAQLDKSGLPSDRFFAERPEGSVSTLKIQRTQQEDSAVYLCASSLALGQGDNIQYFGAGTRLSVL.